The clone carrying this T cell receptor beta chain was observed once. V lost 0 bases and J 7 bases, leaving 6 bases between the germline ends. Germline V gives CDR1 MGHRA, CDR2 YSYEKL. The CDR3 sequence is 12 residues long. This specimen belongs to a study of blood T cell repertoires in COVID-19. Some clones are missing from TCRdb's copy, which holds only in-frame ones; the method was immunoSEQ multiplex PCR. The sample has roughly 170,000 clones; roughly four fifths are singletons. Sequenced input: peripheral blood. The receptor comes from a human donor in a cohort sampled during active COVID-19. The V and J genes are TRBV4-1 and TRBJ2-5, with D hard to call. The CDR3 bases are TGCGCCAGCAGCCAAGAAATCGGGACCCAGTACTTC. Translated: CASSQEIGTQYF.